A single sample gave rise to the 6 T cell receptor beta chains below, sequenced in a study of blood T cell repertoires in COVID-19. Here immunoSEQ multiplex PCR was the method, and the copy in TCRdb shows in-frame clones only, minus some. The sample contains some 210,000 clones, 70% to 90% of which appear only once. Input material: peripheral blood. Receptors originate from a woman in her forties or fifties with active or convalescent COVID-19.

The gene calls are TRBV5-1 and TRBJ2-3; 10 bases align to TRBD1. The V gene end was trimmed by 10 bases and the J gene end by 1 base; junction bases not matched to a gene: 6. CDR3 length: 14 amino acids. Germline CDR1 reads SGHRS; CDR2 reads YFSETQ. CDR3 sequence: CAGAGTGGTDTQYF. The CDR3 DNA reads as TGCGCCGGCGCCGGGACAGGGGGCACAGATACGCAGTATTTT.

This CDR3 reads CASTLGGTVQETQYF. CDR3 nucleotides: TGCGCCAGCACCCTTGGAGGGACAGTCCAAGAGACCCAGTACTTC. V usage is TRBV5-1 and J usage is TRBJ2-5; tentatively, D is TRBD1 (7 bases). This CDR3 is built from 15 residues. V dropped 6 bases and J dropped 1 base, with 16 bases sitting between them. Germline V gives CDR1 SGHRS, CDR2 YFSETQ.

The chain links TRBV5-4 to TRBJ2-7; TRBD1 matches 7 bases. The CDR3 consists of 14 residues. V was clipped by 3 bases and J by 5 bases; unmatched bases: 8. Germline V CDR1 and CDR2: SGHNT, YYREEE (reference sequence). The CDR3 nucleotides are TGTGCCAGCAGCTCCGACAGGGAGCTGCACGAGCAGTACGTC. Translation gives CASSSDRELHEQYV.

This chain uses TRBV2 with TRBJ1-6, with D tentatively TRBD1 (6 bases). Looked up from germline, CDR1 is SNHLY and CDR2 is FYNNEI. The CDR3 is 11 amino acids. V dropped 6 bases and J dropped 12 bases, with 9 bases sitting between them. The chain's CDR3 is CASRLRGPLHF. CDR3 bases: TGTGCCAGCAGACTCAGGGGACCCCTCCACTTT.

V and J are TRBV18 and TRBJ1-1; possibly TRBD1 for D (6 bases). The V and J ends lost 6 bases and 0 bases respectively, with 14 bases between them. CDR3 length: 15 residues. From germline, CDR1 is KGHSH and CDR2 LQKENI. CDR3 nucleotides: TGTGCCAGCTCGCTGGCAGGGGCCCTGAACACTGAAGCTTTCTTT. This gives the protein CASSLAGALNTEAFF. The whole variable domain, filled in from reference TRBV18 and TRBJ1-1, reads NAGVMQNPRHLVRRRGQEARLRCSPMKGHSHVYWYRQLPEEGLKFMVYLQKENIIDESGMPKERFSAEFPKEGPSILRIQQVVRGDSAAYFCASSLAGALNTEAFFGQGTRLTVV.

This chain connects TRBV25-1 to TRBJ1-4; TRBD1 might be the D (6 bases). Trimming shortened V by 1 base and J by 1 base, and 10 bases separated the two germline ends. The germline V gene encodes CDR1 MGHDK and CDR2 SYGVNS. This CDR3 region has 16 residues. The CDR3 region has the DNA TGTGCCAGCAGTGAATTTAGGACAGAAACTAATGAAAAACTGTTTTTT. Translated: CASSEFRTETNEKLFF.